The 21 T cell receptor beta chains listed next were all sequenced from one sample in a study of blood T cell repertoires in COVID-19 (dated by TCRdb to 2020 to 2021). Library prep was done by the immunoSEQ multiplex PCR assay. Entries here come from immuneACCESS through TCRdb and include only in-frame sequences with V and J called. Some clones fail to appear in such tables; in the studies checked, an unresolved V gene covers under half of the shortfall, and the cause of the remainder is unknown. This sample is represented by about 20,000 clones; approximately 93% of them were singletons. Over 4% of the sample rests with the top ten. Material for sequencing was peripheral blood. The receptors originated from a woman aged 50 to 60 with active COVID-19.

V gene TRBV5-6 combines with J gene TRBJ2-7, with 12 bases aligning to TRBD2. CDR1 is SGHDT and CDR2 is YYEEEE in the germline V gene. The CDR3 consists of 15 residues. Trimming cost V 3 bases and J 10 bases; bases outside gene matches: 11. Here the CDR3 reads CASSSYATSGRLQYF. The CDR3 nucleotides are TGTGCCAGCAGCTCGTATGCGACTAGCGGGAGACTACAGTACTTC.

This clone came up once. CDR3 sequence (DNA): TGTGCCACCAGCAGAGAATGGCAGGGAAATGAAAAACTGTTTTTT. This translates into CATSREWQGNEKLFF. This sequence joins TRBV15 and TRBJ1-4; maybe TRBD1 (5 bases). Germline V gene data show CDR1 as LNHNV and CDR2 as YYDKDF (reference sequence). The CDR3 covers 15 residues. The V gene lost 0 bases and the J gene lost 5 bases, with 10 bases spanning the gap.

As regards this clone: The same CDR3 can be traced to other DNA sequences in this sample. The genes are TRBV27 and TRBJ1-1, with D possibly matching TRBD1 (5 bases). Germline CDR1 reads MNHEY; CDR2 reads SMNVEV (reference sequence). V was trimmed by 3 bases and J by 4 bases, leaving 12 bases between them. This CDR3 region has 14 residues. CDR3 loop: CASSFDRAGTEAFF. CDR3 bases: TGTGCCAGCAGTTTTGACAGAGCGGGCACTGAAGCTTTCTTT.

The rearrangement links TRBV12-3 or TRBV12-4 to TRBJ2-2; D is unclear. The V end lost 10 bases, the J end lost 6 bases, and 12 bases lay between the germline ends. This CDR3 comprises 12 residues. The CDR3 loop is CATLRVAGELFF. DNA for the CDR3: TGTGCCACCTTAAGAGTCGCCGGGGAGCTGTTTTTT.

This chain links TRBV13 with TRBJ2-1; 14 bases agree with TRBD2. The CDR3 loop spans 17 amino acids. The germline gives CDR1 PRHDT, CDR2 FYEKMQ (reference sequence). V trimming: 5 bases; J trimming: 1 base; junction bases outside the gene matches: 4. The CDR3 sequence is CASSGGTSGSSYNEQFF. The DNA for the CDR3 is TGTGCCAGCAGCGGGGGGACTAGCGGGAGTTCCTACAATGAGCAGTTCTTC.

This chain joins TRBV18 and TRBJ2-7, with 9 bases identical to TRBD2. The V gene end was trimmed by 2 bases and the J gene end by 5 bases; junction bases not matched to a gene: 7. CDR3 length: 15 amino acids. Per the germline V gene, CDR1 is KGHSH and CDR2 is LQKENI. CDR3 nucleotide sequence: TGTGCCAGCTCACCAAGTCTCGCGGGAGGGGACGAGCAGTACTTC. Protein product: CASSPSLAGGDEQYF.

This chain joins TRBV2 and TRBJ2-3, with 12 bases that match TRBD2. This CDR3 has 18 residues. Germline-derived CDR1 and CDR2 are SNHLY and FYNNEI. Germline trimming cut 4 bases from V and 9 bases from J; bases unmatched to any gene: 17. The CDR3: CASSGEPRLAGDAATQYF. CDR3 bases: TGTGCCAGCAGTGGGGAACCCCGACTAGCGGGAGACGCCGCCACGCAGTATTTT.

In DNA, the CDR3 is TGCGCCAGCAGCCCGGGAGGGATTGGTGGCTACACCTTC. Its translation: CASSPGGIGGYTF. V gene TRBV5-1 combines with J gene TRBJ1-2; D is undetermined. Deletions cut 4 bases from V and 7 bases from J, with 14 bases between. The CDR3 consists of 13 residues. The V gene's germline CDR1 is SGHRS and CDR2 YFSETQ.

This sequence joins TRBV3-1 (or the pseudogene TRBV3-2) and TRBJ2-5, with TRBD2 matching over 12 bases. CDR1 is LGHDT and CDR2 is YNNKEL in the germline V gene (reference sequence). J gave up 2 bases and V 1 base, and 2 bases lay outside the gene matches. CDR3 size: 16 residues. DNA for the CDR3: TGTGCCAGCAGCCAAGCGGGACTAGCGGGTCAAGAGACCCAGTACTTC. It codes for CASSQAGLAGQETQYF.

The chain is built from TRBV28 and TRBJ1-1, with D tentatively TRBD1 (5 bases). Germline CDR1 reads MDHEN; CDR2 reads SYDVKM. This CDR3 is 13 amino acids long. V was cut by 7 bases and J by 2 bases, with 11 bases left in between. The CDR3 is CASTWGRNTEAFF. CDR3 nucleotides: TGTGCCAGCACTTGGGGCAGAAACACTGAAGCTTTCTTT. Full variable domain (outside the CDR3, taken from reference TRBV28 and TRBJ1-1): DVKVTQSSRYLVKRTGEKVFLECVQDMDHENMFWYRQDPGLGLRLIYFSYDVKMKEKGDIPEGYSVSREKKERFSLILESASTNQTSMYLCASTWGRNTEAFFGQGTRLTVV.

This clone has just one count. V and J are TRBV14 and TRBJ2-5; weak D call: TRBD1 (5 bases). Deletions cut 1 base from V and 4 bases from J, with 10 bases between. The CDR3 extends over 14 amino acids. From germline, CDR1 is SGHDN and CDR2 FVKESK. The CDR3 nucleotides read TGTGCCAGCAGCCAAGTTAGCCAGGGAGAGACCCAGTACTTC. It specifies CASSQVSQGETQYF.

V is TRBV30 and J is TRBJ2-3, with 12 bases that match TRBD2. The CDR3 spans 15 residues. With 3 bases clipped from V and 1 base from J, the junction kept 2 bases outside the gene matches. Germline assignment: CDR1 GTSNPN and CDR2 SVGIG (reference sequence). CDR3 amino acids: CAWSRLAGGTDTQYF. The CDR3 DNA sequence: TGTGCCTGGAGCCGACTAGCGGGAGGCACAGATACGCAGTATTTT.

The chain recombines TRBV4-1 with TRBJ2-1; maybe TRBD1 (6 bases). Germline V CDR1 and CDR2: MGHRA, YSYEKL. The V end was cut by 0 bases, the J end by 2 bases, with 11 bases between. This CDR3 region has 16 residues. The CDR3 is CASSQETGKPYNEQFF. CDR3 DNA: TGCGCCAGCAGCCAAGAAACAGGGAAACCCTACAATGAGCAGTTCTTC.

The CDR3 reads CAINRGDIPYGYTF. The CDR3 DNA follows: TGTGCCATCAACAGGGGGGACATACCCTATGGCTACACCTTC. The chain joins TRBV10-3 to TRBJ1-2; 8 nucleotides agree with TRBD1. Germline values: CDR1 ENHRY, CDR2 SYGVKD. CDR3 length: 14 residues. V dropped 7 bases and J dropped 4; count of bases not matched to a gene: 8.

The V and J genes are TRBV5-1 and TRBJ1-4, with D perhaps TRBD1 (5 bases). Per germline, CDR1 SGHRS and CDR2 YFSETQ. Trimming took off 4 bases at V and 0 bases at J, with 13 bases between the two ends. The CDR3 runs to 16 residues. This chain's CDR3 is CASSLGQGATNEKLFF. CDR3 bases: TGCGCCAGCAGCCTCGGCCAGGGTGCAACTAATGAAAAACTGTTTTTT.

The rearrangement links TRBV15 to TRBJ2-3, with D perhaps TRBD1 (6 bases). CDR3 length equals 13 residues. CDR1 LNHNV and CDR2 YYDKDF come from the germline V gene (reference sequence). Trimming took off 1 base at V and 10 bases at J, with 12 bases between the two ends. The CDR3 region has the DNA TGTGCCACCAGCAGAGCTGACAGGCGGCCGCAGTATTTT. It encodes CATSRADRRPQYF.

The CDR3 protein is CASSDIGREGSDIYEQFF. Here the CDR3 DNA reads TGCGCCAGCAGTGATATTGGGAGGGAGGGCTCCGATATCTATGAGCAGTTCTTC. This sequence joins TRBV10-2 and TRBJ2-1; the match to TRBD2 covers 7 bases. Germline-derived CDR1 and CDR2 are WSHSY and SAAADI. J gave up 8 bases and V 3 bases, and 19 bases lay outside the gene matches. This CDR3 is built from 18 residues.

The chain links TRBV19 to TRBJ1-1; 8 bases are a match to TRBD1. This CDR3 comprises 13 residues. V gave up 6 bases and J gave up 5 bases; unmatched junction bases: 5. Germline assignment: CDR1 LNHDA and CDR2 SQIVND (reference sequence). The CDR3 loop reads CASSHRGGTEAFF. DNA for the CDR3: TGTGCCAGTAGCCACAGGGGGGGAACTGAAGCTTTCTTT.

The rearrangement uses TRBV7-9 and TRBJ1-1, with 7 bases fitting TRBD1. Germline CDR1 and CDR2: SEHNR and FQNEAQ (reference sequence). The CDR3 spans 13 residues. V shed 2 bases and J 6 bases; nucleotides not matched to a gene: 3. CDR3 sequence: CASSLTDRAEAFF. The CDR3 nucleotides read TGTGCCAGCAGCTTAACTGACAGGGCTGAAGCTTTCTTT.

The chain has TRBV27 and TRBJ1-2, with D possibly being TRBD1 (5 bases). V dropped 2 bases and J dropped 7 bases, with 11 bases sitting between them. The germline V gene encodes CDR1 MNHEY and CDR2 SMNVEV (reference sequence). The CDR3 consists of 13 residues. The CDR3 sequence is CASSLMGQGGYTF. DNA of the CDR3: TGTGCCAGCAGTTTAATGGGGCAGGGTGGCTACACCTTC.

The J gene is TRBJ2-2, the V gene TRBV3-1 (or the pseudogene TRBV3-2); 8 positions agree with TRBD2. J was trimmed by 2 bases and V by 3 bases; bases with no gene match: 8. Germline CDR1 LGHDT, CDR2 YNNKEL (reference sequence). The CDR3 is 17 amino acids. The CDR3 spells CASSHPGTRANTGELFF. As DNA, the CDR3 is TGTGCCAGCAGCCACCCCGGGACTAGAGCAAACACCGGGGAGCTGTTTTTT.